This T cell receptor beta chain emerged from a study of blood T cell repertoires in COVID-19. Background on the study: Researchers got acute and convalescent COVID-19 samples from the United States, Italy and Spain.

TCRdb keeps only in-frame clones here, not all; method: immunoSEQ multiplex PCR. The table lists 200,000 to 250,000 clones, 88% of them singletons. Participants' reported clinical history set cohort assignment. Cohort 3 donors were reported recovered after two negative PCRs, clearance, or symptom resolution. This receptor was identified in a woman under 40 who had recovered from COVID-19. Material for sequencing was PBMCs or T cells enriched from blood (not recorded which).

CDR3: CASSQVTAPYGYTF. DNA for the CDR3: TGTGCCAGCAGCCAAGTAACAGCCCCCTATGGCTACACCTTC. The chain recombines TRBV3-1 (or the pseudogene TRBV3-2) with TRBJ1-2; the D is unclear. V was clipped by 1 base and J by 4 bases, with 10 bases between them. This CDR3 comprises 14 residues. Germline V CDR1 and CDR2: LGHDT, YNNKEL (reference sequence).